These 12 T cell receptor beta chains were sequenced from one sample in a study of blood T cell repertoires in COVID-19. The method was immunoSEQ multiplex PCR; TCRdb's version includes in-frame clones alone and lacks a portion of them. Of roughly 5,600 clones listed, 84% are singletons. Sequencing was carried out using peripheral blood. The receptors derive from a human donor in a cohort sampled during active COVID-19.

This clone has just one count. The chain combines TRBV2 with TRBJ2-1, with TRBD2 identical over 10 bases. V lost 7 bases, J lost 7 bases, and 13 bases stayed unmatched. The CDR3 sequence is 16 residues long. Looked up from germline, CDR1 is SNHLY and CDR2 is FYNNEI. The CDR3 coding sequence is TGTGCCAGCACGGATGGAGCGGGAGGGCCGGGGAATGAGCAGTTCTTC. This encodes CASTDGAGGPGNEQFF.

The DNA for the CDR3 is TGTGCCAGCAGCTCCCAGGGGTACACTGAAGCTTTCTTT. Amino acids: CASSSQGYTEAFF. This sequence joins TRBV7-6 and TRBJ1-1; perhaps TRBD1 as D (6 bases). The CDR3 totals 13 residues. Trimming cost V 4 bases and J 3 bases, with 9 bases left between them. Looked up from germline, CDR1 is SGHVS and CDR2 is FNYEAQ. Supplemented by reference TRBV7-6 and TRBJ1-1, the full variable domain reads GAGVSQSPRYKVTKRGQDVALRCDPISGHVSLYWYRQALGQGPEFLTYFNYEAQQDKSGLPNDRFSAERPEGSISTLTIQRTEQRDSAMYRCASSSQGYTEAFFGQGTRLTVV.

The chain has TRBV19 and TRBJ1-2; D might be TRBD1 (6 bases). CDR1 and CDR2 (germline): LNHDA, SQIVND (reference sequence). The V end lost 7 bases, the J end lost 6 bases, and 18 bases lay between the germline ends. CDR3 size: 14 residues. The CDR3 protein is CASKTGQLIDGYTF. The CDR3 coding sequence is TGTGCCAGTAAGACCGGACAGTTGATTGATGGCTACACCTTC. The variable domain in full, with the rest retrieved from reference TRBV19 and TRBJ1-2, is DGGITQSPKYLFRKEGQNVTLSCEQNLNHDAMYWYRQDPGQGLRLIYYSQIVNDFQKGDIAEGYSVSREKKESFPLTVTSAQKNPTAFYLCASKTGQLIDGYTFGSGTRLTVV.

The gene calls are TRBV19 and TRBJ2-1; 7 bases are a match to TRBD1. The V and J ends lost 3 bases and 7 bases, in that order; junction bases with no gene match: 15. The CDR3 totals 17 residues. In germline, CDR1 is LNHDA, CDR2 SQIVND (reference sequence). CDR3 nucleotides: TGTGCCAGTAGTATTAGGGGACAGACCTCTTCAAGGAATGAGCAGTTCTTC. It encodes CASSIRGQTSSRNEQFF.

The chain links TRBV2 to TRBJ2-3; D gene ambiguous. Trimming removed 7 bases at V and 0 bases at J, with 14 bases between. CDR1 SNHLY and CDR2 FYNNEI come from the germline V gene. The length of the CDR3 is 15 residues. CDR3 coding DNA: TGTGCCAGCAATAGAGGCAACCCTAGCACAGATACGCAGTATTTT. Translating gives CASNRGNPSTDTQYF.

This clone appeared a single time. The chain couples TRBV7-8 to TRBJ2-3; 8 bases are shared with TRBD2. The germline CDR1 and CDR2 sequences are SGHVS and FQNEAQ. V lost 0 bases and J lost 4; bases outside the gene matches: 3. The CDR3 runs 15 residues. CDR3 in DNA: TGTGCCAGCAGCTTAGCCGGGAGGGCCGCAGATACGCAGTATTTT. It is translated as CASSLAGRAADTQYF. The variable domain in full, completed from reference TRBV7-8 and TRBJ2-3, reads GAGVSQSPRYKVAKRGQDVALRCDPISGHVSLFWYQQALGQGPEFLTYFQNEAQLDKSGLPSDRFFAERPEGSVSTLKIQRTQQEDSAVYLCASSLAGRAADTQYFGPGTRLTVL.

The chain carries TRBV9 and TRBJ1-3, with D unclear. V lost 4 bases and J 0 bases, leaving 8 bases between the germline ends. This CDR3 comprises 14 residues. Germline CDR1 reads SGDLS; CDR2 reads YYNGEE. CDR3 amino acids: CASSQVLSGNTIYF. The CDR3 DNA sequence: TGTGCCAGCAGCCAGGTCCTCTCTGGAAACACCATATATTTT.

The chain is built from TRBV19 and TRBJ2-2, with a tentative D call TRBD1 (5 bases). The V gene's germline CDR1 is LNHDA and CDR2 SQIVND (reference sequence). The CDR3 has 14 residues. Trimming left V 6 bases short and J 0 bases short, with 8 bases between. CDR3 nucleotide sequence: TGTGCCAGTAGGGGGCCGACGAACACCGGGGAGCTGTTTTTT. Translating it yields CASRGPTNTGELFF.

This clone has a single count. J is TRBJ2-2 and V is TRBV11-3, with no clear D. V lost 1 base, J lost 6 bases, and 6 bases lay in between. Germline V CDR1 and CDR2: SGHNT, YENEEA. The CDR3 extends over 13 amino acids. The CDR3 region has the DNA TGTGCCAGCAGCTTAGCCCCCTCCGGGGAGCTGTTTTTT. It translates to CASSLAPSGELFF.

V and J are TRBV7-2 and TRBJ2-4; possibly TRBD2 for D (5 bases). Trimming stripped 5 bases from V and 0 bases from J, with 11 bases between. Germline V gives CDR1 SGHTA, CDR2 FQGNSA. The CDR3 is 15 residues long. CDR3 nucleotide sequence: TGTGCCAGCAGCCGGGGAAAGTTAGCCAAAAACATTCAGTACTTC. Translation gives CASSRGKLAKNIQYF.

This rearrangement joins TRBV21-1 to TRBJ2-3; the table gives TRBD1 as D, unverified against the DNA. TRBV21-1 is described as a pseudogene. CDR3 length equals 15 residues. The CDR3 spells CASSNRDSNTDTQYF. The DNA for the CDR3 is TGTGCCAGCAGCAACAGGGACAGCAACACAGATACGCAGTATTTT.

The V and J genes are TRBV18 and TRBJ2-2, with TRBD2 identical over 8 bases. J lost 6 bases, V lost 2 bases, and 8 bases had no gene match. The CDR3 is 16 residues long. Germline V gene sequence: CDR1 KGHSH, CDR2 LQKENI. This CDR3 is CASSPTSGSVAGELFF. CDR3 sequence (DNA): TGTGCCAGCTCACCAACCAGCGGGAGCGTCGCCGGGGAGCTGTTTTTT.